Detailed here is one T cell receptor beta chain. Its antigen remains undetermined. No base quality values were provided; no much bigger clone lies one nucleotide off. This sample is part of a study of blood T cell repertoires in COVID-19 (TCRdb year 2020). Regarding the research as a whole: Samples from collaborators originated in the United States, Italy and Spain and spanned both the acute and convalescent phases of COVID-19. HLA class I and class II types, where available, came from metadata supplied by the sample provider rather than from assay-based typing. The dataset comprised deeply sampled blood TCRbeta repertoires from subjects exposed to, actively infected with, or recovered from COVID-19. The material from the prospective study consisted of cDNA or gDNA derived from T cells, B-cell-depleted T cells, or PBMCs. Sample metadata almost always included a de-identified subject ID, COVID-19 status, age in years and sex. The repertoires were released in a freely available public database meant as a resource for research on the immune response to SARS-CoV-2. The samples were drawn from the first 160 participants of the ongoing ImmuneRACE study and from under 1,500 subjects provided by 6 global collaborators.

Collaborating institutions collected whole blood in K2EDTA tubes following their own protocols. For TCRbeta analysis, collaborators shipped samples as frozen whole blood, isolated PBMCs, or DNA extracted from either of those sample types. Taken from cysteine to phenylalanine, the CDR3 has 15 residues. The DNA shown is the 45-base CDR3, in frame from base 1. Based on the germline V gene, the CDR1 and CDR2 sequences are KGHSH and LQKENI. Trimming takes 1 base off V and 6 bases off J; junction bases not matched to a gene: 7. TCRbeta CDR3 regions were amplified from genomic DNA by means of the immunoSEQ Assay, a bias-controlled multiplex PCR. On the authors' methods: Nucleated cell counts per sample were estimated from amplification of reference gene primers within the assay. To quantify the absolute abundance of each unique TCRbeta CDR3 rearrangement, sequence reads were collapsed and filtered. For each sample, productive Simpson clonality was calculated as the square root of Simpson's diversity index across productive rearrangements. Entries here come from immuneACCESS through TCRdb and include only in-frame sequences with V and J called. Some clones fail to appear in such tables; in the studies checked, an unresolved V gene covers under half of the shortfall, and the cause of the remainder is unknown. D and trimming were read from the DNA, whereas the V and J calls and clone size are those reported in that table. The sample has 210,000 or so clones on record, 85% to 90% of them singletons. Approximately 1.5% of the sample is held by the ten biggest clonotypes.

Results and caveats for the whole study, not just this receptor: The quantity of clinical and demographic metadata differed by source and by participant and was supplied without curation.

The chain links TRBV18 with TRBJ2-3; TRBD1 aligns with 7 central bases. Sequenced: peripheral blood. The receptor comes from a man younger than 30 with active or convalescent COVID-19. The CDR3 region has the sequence CASSPLERQGDTQYF. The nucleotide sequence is TGTGCCAGCTCACCACTCGAAAGACAGGGTGATACGCAGTATTTT.